The 7 T cell receptor beta chains listed next were all sequenced from one sample in a study of T cell responses to AZD1222 COVID-19 vaccine (dated by TCRdb to about 2021). Library preparation was by the immunoSEQ multiplex PCR assay. This immuneACCESS table, as held by TCRdb, lists in-frame sequences with V and J called but not all clones. Of the missing ones, under half trace to an unresolved V gene in checked studies; the others have no known cause. Here the sample has roughly 140,000 clones; about nine tenths occur a single time. Clones ranked in the top ten supply about 3.5% of the sample. What the time point label conveys for this sample: baseline before first vaccination. The sequencing here drew on peripheral blood, taken on day 0 of AZD1222 vaccination. The receptors originated from an adult in good health.

The chain carries TRBV3-1 (or the pseudogene TRBV3-2) and TRBJ1-1; D unresolved. Germline lookup yields CDR1 LGHDT and CDR2 YNNKEL (reference sequence). The CDR3 has 13 amino acids. With 4 bases removed from V and 3 bases from J, the gap between germline ends came to 9 bases. DNA for the CDR3: TGTGCCAGCAGCCCAAAGGATTACACTGAAGCTTTCTTT. Translation gives CASSPKDYTEAFF.

The V call is TRBV4-2, the J call TRBJ2-6; possibly TRBD1 for D (6 bases). This CDR3 spans 17 amino acids. Germline V gene lookup returns CDR1 LGHNA and CDR2 YNFKEQ. Trimming cost V 0 bases and J 0 bases, with 9 bases left between them. This chain's CDR3 is CASSQEGAVSGANVLTF. The CDR3 DNA sequence: TGTGCCAGCAGCCAAGAGGGGGCCGTCTCTGGGGCCAACGTCCTGACTTTC.

J is TRBJ1-2 and V is TRBV24-1; 11 positions match TRBD1. Germline lookup yields CDR1 KGHDR and CDR2 SFDVKD. This CDR3 has 13 amino acids. J was trimmed by 8 bases and V by 6 bases; bases with no gene match: 4. As DNA, the CDR3 is TGTGCCACCAGTCCAGGGACAGGGGGAGGCTACACCTTC. Protein sequence: CATSPGTGGGYTF.

The J gene is TRBJ2-1, the V gene TRBV5-6; D may be TRBD1 (5 bases). Trimming left V 4 bases short and J 0 bases short, with 11 bases between. The CDR3 length is 15 residues. Germline lookup yields CDR1 SGHDT and CDR2 YYEEEE. CDR3 sequence (DNA): TGTGCCAGCAGCCCGACAGACCTCTCCTACAATGAGCAGTTCTTC. Translation gives CASSPTDLSYNEQFF.

The V and J genes are TRBV27 and TRBJ1-1; 9 bases agree with TRBD1. CDR3 size: 16 residues. Germline V gene sequence: CDR1 MNHEY, CDR2 SMNVEV (reference sequence). V shed 5 bases, J shed 2 bases, and the junction held 9 bases outside the gene matches. The CDR3 sequence is CASSGDRGGINTEAFF. CDR3 DNA: TGTGCCAGCAGTGGAGACAGGGGGGGGATCAACACTGAAGCTTTCTTT.

The rearrangement joins TRBV29-1 to TRBJ1-1; D may be TRBD1 (6 bases). Germline CDR1 reads SQVTM; CDR2 reads ANQGSEA. V lost 7 bases, J lost 1 base, and 16 bases lay in between. This CDR3 has 14 residues. The CDR3 is CSAWGGEGNTEAFF. CDR3 bases: TGCAGCGCTTGGGGGGGCGAGGGGAACACTGAAGCTTTCTTT.

Concerning this clone itself: The sample has other DNA sequences that encode this CDR3 too. The CDR3 region is CASSYLLNTEAFF. DNA for the CDR3: TGTGCCAGCAGTTACTTACTAAACACTGAAGCTTTCTTT. V usage is TRBV6-5 and J usage is TRBJ1-1; the D is unclear. The germline CDR1 and CDR2 sequences are MNHEY and SVGAGI. V lost 1 base, J lost 2 bases, and 5 bases lay in between. This CDR3 contains 13 residues.